The 6 T cell receptor beta chains presented below share a single source sample, sequenced in a study of blood T cell repertoires in COVID-19. The method was immunoSEQ multiplex PCR; TCRdb's version includes in-frame clones alone and lacks a portion of them. The table has fewer than 85,000 clones, about 87% seen once. Material: peripheral blood. These receptors originate from a human donor in a cohort sampled during active COVID-19.

The CDR3 DNA follows: TGTGCCAGCAGTGAAGTCCAGGGCCCGGCTAATGAAAAACTGTTTTTT. It codes for CASSEVQGPANEKLFF. The chain joins TRBV25-1 to TRBJ1-4, with TRBD1 as a possible D gene (5 bases). V was shortened by 2 bases and J by 3 bases, with 13 bases between the two germline ends. CDR1 is MGHDK, CDR2 SYGVNS, per germline. This CDR3 has 16 residues.

The V call is TRBV6-5, the J call TRBJ1-2, with TRBD1 matching 7 bases. Germline CDR1 is MNHEY and CDR2 is SVGAGI. Unmatched junction bases numbered 12, after V lost 6 bases and J lost 8 bases. This CDR3 region has 14 residues. In nucleotides, the CDR3 is TGTGCCAGCAGCTCCCGGGACAGATCGTTGGGCTACACCTTC. This translates into CASSSRDRSLGYTF.

This sequence joins TRBV2 and TRBJ1-6; no reliable D call. The germline CDR1 and CDR2 sequences are SNHLY and FYNNEI. CDR3 length: 16 amino acids. V lost 3 bases to trimming and J lost 4 bases, with 13 bases between them. The CDR3 is CASSEASREYNSPLHF. CDR3 nucleotide sequence: TGTGCCAGCAGTGAGGCCTCGAGGGAGTATAATTCACCCCTCCACTTT.

As concerns this clone: One end of the junction is discordant with germline, which a read error may explain. The chain joins TRBV9 to TRBJ2-1; D perhaps matches TRBD2 (7 bases). The CDR3 totals 17 residues. Germline values: CDR1 SGDLS, CDR2 YYNGEE. Written as DNA, the CDR3 is TGTGCCCGCAGCGTAGGTCGGGGGGCGGGGTACTACAATGAGCAGTTCTTC. Translation gives CARSVGRGAGYYNEQFF. The whole variable domain, remainder taken from reference TRBV9 and TRBJ2-1, is DSGVTQTPKHLITATGQRVTLRCSPRSGDLSVYWYQQSLDQGLQFLIQYYNGEERAKGNILERFSAQQFPDLHSELNLSSLELGDSALYFCARSVGRGAGYYNEQFFGPGTRLTVL.

The V gene is TRBV9, the J gene TRBJ2-5; maybe TRBD1 (5 bases). The V and J ends lost 1 base and 2 bases respectively, with 12 bases between them. The CDR3 loop spans 15 amino acids. Germline V lookup: CDR1 SGDLS, CDR2 YYNGEE. CDR3 bases: TGTGCCAGCAGCGTAACTGGCAGGACACAAGAGACCCAGTACTTC. Its translation: CASSVTGRTQETQYF.

The chain employs TRBV5-1 and TRBJ1-1; 9 nucleotides match TRBD1. Trimming at V came to 7 bases and at J to 4 bases, leaving 11 bases not matched to a gene. The CDR3 extends over 15 amino acids. From germline, CDR1 is SGHRS and CDR2 YFSETQ. In DNA, the CDR3 is TGCGCCAGCGTCGGCGGGACAGGGTTCAGCACTGAAGCTTTCTTT. The encoded protein is CASVGGTGFSTEAFF.